The T cell receptor beta chain under discussion was sequenced for a study of T cell responses to AZD1222 COVID-19 vaccine (dated by TCRdb to the early 2020s). Looking at the study overall: A total of just over 230 trial participants underwent TCR sequencing, of whom about 200 had received two doses of AZD1222 and about 25 had received two doses of the MenACWY control vaccine. Trial participants were enrolled into age subgroups of 18-55, 56-69 and 70-plus years, which contained about 150, 27 and 61 TCR-sequenced participants, respectively.

In the paper's terms, the time point label means: about 28 days (+/-7) after the second vaccine dose. AZD1222 recipients with second doses at about 4 weeks or about 12 weeks were pooled, because spike-specific TCR depth and breadth did not differ between schedules. The vaccinee samples were drawn from two UK trials, COV001 and COV002, one of which was a single-blind randomized controlled phase 2/3 trial testing AZD1222 (ChAdOx1 nCoV-19) in healthy adults. For TCRbeta chain sequencing, PBMC samples were collected from trial participants at day 0 and at day 28 after the second dose. This clone was seen more than once but under ten times. Its antigen is still unknown. Base qualities are not at hand, and no much larger clone is one base apart. The paper as a whole reports these results and caveats: After two AZD1222 doses, both the breadth and the depth of spike-specific TCRs were significantly higher than at day 0 and than in MenACWY recipients. Reportedly, almost half of the unique spike-specific TCRs recognized epitopes lying outside the regions that are mutated in the B.1.351 and B.1.1.7 variants. Participants were mostly white British and included more females than males, and it was suggested by the authors that clonal diversity may have been underestimated. In the small 56-69-year group, the increase in depth fell short of significance, most likely because of low power. No day 14 peak-response samples were available, so repertoires were characterized only after the peak T cell response. Vaccine-associated CD4 TCRs spanned the whole spike protein, with dominant responses in regions 160-218 and 743-854. Only 5 to 7 AZD1222 recipients were SARS-CoV-2 seropositive at baseline, limiting conclusions about previously exposed vaccinees.

The germline V gene (reference sequence) specifies MNHEY as CDR1 and SMNVEV as CDR2. From its cysteine to its phenylalanine, the CDR3 spans 14 amino acids. Just CDR3 DNA is preserved here, 42 bases in frame from base 1. Cut back by 2 bases and 3 bases, the V and J ends lie 11 bases apart. The CDR3 regions of human TCRbeta chains were subjected to immunosequencing. As for the authors' bioinformatics: TCRs in the repertoires were compared against a reference library of SARS-CoV-2-specific TCRs that had been generated with the MIRA antigen-specificity platform. Breadth meant the fraction of unique TCRs that were SARS-CoV-2-associated, whereas depth meant the fraction of total T cells that were SARS-CoV-2-associated. Using the MIRA data, each spike-specific TCR was assigned both to the spike region to which the TCR was reactive and to a CD4 or CD8 class. Log10-transformed breadth and depth values were compared by one-way ANOVA with Sidak's multiple comparisons tests. Held by TCRdb, this immuneACCESS table contains in-frame sequences only and omits some clones. Under half of the omission traces to an unresolved V gene where checked; the cause of the rest is unknown. The DNA was the basis for D and trimming; V, J and clone size are from that table. Across this sample there are roughly 200,000 clones, with just over 90% seen only once. Roughly 1.7% of the sample belongs to the ten largest clones.

The material was peripheral blood, obtained 28 days after the second AZD1222 dose. The TCR was taken from an adult who received the AZD1222 COVID-19 vaccine. The V and J segments used are TRBV27 and TRBJ2-7, with the D assignment possibly TRBD1 or TRBD2, given 5 matching bases for each. The DNA sequence is as follows: TGTGCCAGCAGTTTACGGGGACGCCGCTACGAGCAGTACTTC. Its protein product is CASSLRGRRYEQYF.